This is a list of T cell receptor beta chains from one sample in a study of PD-1 blockade in classical Hodgkin lymphoma. The protocol was immunoSEQ multiplex PCR, while the TCRdb copy is restricted to in-frame clones and leaves out a portion. Found here are roughly 16,000 clones, roughly 90% of them singletons; the top ten hold roughly 0.51%. Sequencing used CD4+ T cells from blood. These receptors were collected from a human donor with classical Hodgkin lymphoma. Each CDR3 is given with its conserved first and last residue. D genes are given only for firm matches. Expanded clones are given a class, and other clones once, few, many or no size at all.

v_call	clone_size	j_call	d_call	cdr3_nt	cdr3_aa
TRBV29-1	once	TRBJ1-2	-	TGCAGCGTTGTTCCCGGGCTAGGGGTAGGAGGGGGTTATGGCTACACCTTC	CSVVPGLGVGGGYGYTF
TRBV7-9	-	TRBJ2-7	TRBD1	TGTGCCAGCAGCGTCCAGGACAGGTTCGTATCCTACGAGCAGTACTTC	CASSVQDRFVSYEQYF
TRBV19	-	TRBJ2-3	TRBD2	TGTGCCAGTAGTAGGATAGCGGGAGATACGCAGTATTTT	CASSRIAGDTQYF
TRBV19	-	TRBJ2-3	-	TGTGCCAGTAGTATCGGTCTCAGCACAGATACGCAGTATTTT	CASSIGLSTDTQYF
TRBV4-2	-	TRBJ2-1	TRBD2	TGTGCCAGCAGCCGGGCTAGCGGGGCAGACAATGAGCAGTTCTTC	CASSRASGADNEQFF
TRBV7-8	-	TRBJ2-3	-	TGTGCCAGCTCCCGGTCAGATACGCAGTATTTT	CASSRSDTQYF
TRBV7-9	-	TRBJ2-1	TRBD2	TGTGCCCTTTCCCCTAGCGGGACCTCCTACAATGAGCAGTTCTTC	CALSPSGTSYNEQFF
TRBV5-4	-	TRBJ2-1	TRBD2	TGTGCCAGCAGCTCGGGACTAGGTGGGAATGAGCAGTTCTTC	CASSSGLGGNEQFF
TRBV5-1	-	TRBJ2-3	-	TGCGCCAGCAGCTTGGACACAGATACGCAGTATTTT	CASSLDTDTQYF
TRBV5-1	-	TRBJ1-1	TRBD1	TGCGCCAGCAGCTGGGGAGGACAGGGAGGGGGGAACACTGAAGCTTTCTTT	CASSWGGQGGGNTEAFF
TRBV19	-	TRBJ1-5	-	TGTGCCAGTAGTAGCCCCTCAGGGGGCAATCAGCCCCAGCATTTT	CASSSPSGGNQPQHF
TRBV7-8	-	TRBJ1-1	-	TGTGCCAGCAGCTTAGACACACCGAACACTGAAGCTTTCTTT	CASSLDTPNTEAFF
TRBV7-9	-	TRBJ1-1	-	TGTGCCAGCAGCTCGACCGGGGGAGACACTGAAGCTTTCTTT	CASSSTGGDTEAFF
TRBV25-1	-	TRBJ2-3	TRBD2	TGTGCCAGCAGTGTCAGCGGGAGTAAGGGAGATACGCAGTATTTT	CASSVSGSKGDTQYF
TRBV27	-	TRBJ1-2	-	TGTGCCAGCGGGGACCACTATGGCTACACCTTC	CASGDHYGYTF
TRBV18	-	TRBJ2-7	-	TGTGCCAGCTCCCTAAGCAGGAATGCCTACGAGCAGTACTTC	CASSLSRNAYEQYF
TRBV27	-	TRBJ1-2	-	TGTGCCAGCAGCTCCCGCCGGAGGGGGTCGGCCTATGGCTACACCTTC	CASSSRRRGSAYGYTF
TRBV28	-	TRBJ1-5	TRBD1	TGTGCCAGCAGTTCACAGGGGTTTCAGCCCCAGCATTTT	CASSSQGFQPQHF
TRBV5-1	once	TRBJ2-4	-	TGCGCCAGCAGCTCCGGCGGCGGAAACATTCAGTACTTC	CASSSGGGNIQYF
TRBV14	-	TRBJ1-1	-	TGTGCCAGCAGCCAAGTCGGAGGGAGGGGCCGAACTGAAGCTTTCTTT	CASSQVGGRGRTEAFF
TRBV18	-	TRBJ1-1	-	TGTGCCAGCTCACAGGGCAGGGTGACTGAAGCTTTCTTT	CASSQGRVTEAFF
TRBV7-2	-	TRBJ2-7	TRBD1	TGTGCCAGCAGCTCCGGGACAGGATACTACGAGCAGTACTTC	CASSSGTGYYEQYF
TRBV5-5	-	TRBJ2-7	-	TGTGCCAGCACCCGGTCAGGGACAACCTACGAGCAGTACTTC	CASTRSGTTYEQYF
TRBV18	-	TRBJ1-5	-	TGTGCCAGCTCACCATTTTCCGGGACGGAAATCAAGCCCCAGCATTTT	CASSPFSGTEIKPQHF
TRBV4-1	-	TRBJ1-3	-	TGCGCCAGCAGCCAAGAGGGACACCCTGGAAACACCATATATTTT	CASSQEGHPGNTIYF
TRBV19	-	TRBJ1-5	-	TGTGCCAGTAGTATAGGCGGGGCGAGCAATCAGCCCCAGCATTTT	CASSIGGASNQPQHF
TRBV10-3	-	TRBJ2-5	TRBD1	TGTGCCATCAGCGGGACAGGGGCGCAAGAGACCCAGTACTTC	CAISGTGAQETQYF
TRBV5-1	-	TRBJ2-1	-	TGCGCCAGCAGCAAGGAAACTACTATGTACAATGAGCAGTTCTTC	CASSKETTMYNEQFF
TRBV14	once	TRBJ1-1	-	TGTGCCAGCAGCCGACTGAGCACAGCTTTCTTT	CASSRLSTAFF
TRBV10-3	-	TRBJ2-2	-	TGTGCCATCAAAGAGGGTACAGGGAACGTCGGGGAGCTGTTTTTT	CAIKEGTGNVGELFF
TRBV5-1	-	TRBJ1-5	-	TGCGCCAGCAGCGAGGGACTTGAGGGACAGCCCCAGCATTTT	CASSEGLEGQPQHF
TRBV5-1	-	TRBJ2-5	-	TGCGCCAGCAGCCAGAAAGGGACTCAACAAGAGACCCAGTACTTC	CASSQKGTQQETQYF
TRBV4-1	once	TRBJ2-7	TRBD2	TGCGCCAGCAGCAAAGAATCGGGGGGAGGGCAGTACGAGCAGTACTTC	CASSKESGGGQYEQYF
TRBV5-8	-	TRBJ1-3	-	TGTGCCAGCAGCCTCAGACAGACGTACTCTGGAAACACCATATATTTT	CASSLRQTYSGNTIYF
TRBV7-8	once	TRBJ2-3	TRBD2	TGTGCCAGCACCCCGGTCGTAGCGGGAACAGATACGCAGTATTTT	CASTPVVAGTDTQYF
TRBV5-4	few	TRBJ2-1	-	TGTGCCAGCAGCCAGTTCTCTAACCGATACAATGAGCAGTTCTTC	CASSQFSNRYNEQFF
TRBV7-9	-	TRBJ2-7	TRBD2	TGTGCCAGCAGCTTAGGCCTAGCGGGAGCGGAGGAGCAGTACTTC	CASSLGLAGAEEQYF
TRBV4-1	once	TRBJ2-7	TRBD2	TGCGCCAGCAGCCAAGGACGGGCTAGCGGAACCTACGAGCAGTACTTC	CASSQGRASGTYEQYF
TRBV19	-	TRBJ2-4	-	TGTGCCAGTACCCCCTTCGCCGGGCTCCAAGCCAAAAACATTCAGTACTTC	CASTPFAGLQAKNIQYF
TRBV18	-	TRBJ2-7	-	TGTGCCAGCTCACCCCCCTCAAGGGCTTACGAGCAGTACTTC	CASSPPSRAYEQYF